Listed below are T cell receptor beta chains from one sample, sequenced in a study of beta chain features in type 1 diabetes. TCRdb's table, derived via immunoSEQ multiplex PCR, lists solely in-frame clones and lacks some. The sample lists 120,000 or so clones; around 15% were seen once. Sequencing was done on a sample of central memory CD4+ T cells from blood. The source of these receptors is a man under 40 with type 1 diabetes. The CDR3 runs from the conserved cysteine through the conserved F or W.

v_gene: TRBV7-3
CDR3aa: CASSPGPGMNTEAFF

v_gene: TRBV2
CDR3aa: CASKDGLGETQYF

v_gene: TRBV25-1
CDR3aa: CASSDGRLEIHGYEQFF

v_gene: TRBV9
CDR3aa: CASSPLAGENIQYF

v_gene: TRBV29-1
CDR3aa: CSVDLSGGPADTQYF

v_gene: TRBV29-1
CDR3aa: CSVEWGTDTQYF

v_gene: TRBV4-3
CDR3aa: CASSQGEVAGRQPQHF

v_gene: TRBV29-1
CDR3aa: CSARDNSYEQYF

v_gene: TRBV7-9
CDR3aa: CASSSRGGDTDTQYF

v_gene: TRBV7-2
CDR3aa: CASSSNPDRANEQFF

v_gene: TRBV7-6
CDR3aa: CASSYRLGDQETQYF

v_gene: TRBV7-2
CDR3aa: CASSILTGPGELFF

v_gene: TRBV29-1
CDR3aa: CSVVQGAGANVLTF

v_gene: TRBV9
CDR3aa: CASSAPVGTLASYNEQFF

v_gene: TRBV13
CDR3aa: CASSPQPGGPHEQYF

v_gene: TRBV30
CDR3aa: CAWNIGGSGETQYF

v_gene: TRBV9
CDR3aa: CASSVAGTTHEQFF

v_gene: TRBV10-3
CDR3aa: CAISESADSTDTQYF

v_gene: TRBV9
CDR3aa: CASSVETSKAEQFF

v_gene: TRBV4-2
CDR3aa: CASSQTDTGGLGKLFF

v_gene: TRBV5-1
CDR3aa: CASSSGLGVDTQYF

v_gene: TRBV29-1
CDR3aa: CSVRDPYYEQYF

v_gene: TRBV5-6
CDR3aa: CASSFQGEAFF

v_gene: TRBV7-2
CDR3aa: CASSPTGVRDEKLFF

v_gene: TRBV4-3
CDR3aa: CASSQGAGNTDTQYF

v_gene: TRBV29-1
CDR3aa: CSVLDRAGDTQYF

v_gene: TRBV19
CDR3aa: CASSIVATNEKLFF

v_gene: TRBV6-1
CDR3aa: CASDRTGMGEQYF

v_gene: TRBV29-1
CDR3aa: CSVERQGGYTF

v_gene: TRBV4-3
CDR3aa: CASSQDFAGGPADTQYF

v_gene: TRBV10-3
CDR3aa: CAISVGGFGSPLHF

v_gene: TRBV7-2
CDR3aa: CASSPTGVDTQYF

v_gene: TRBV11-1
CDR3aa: CASSATSGGAIYEQYF

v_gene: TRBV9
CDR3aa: CASSVAPSLNTDTQYF

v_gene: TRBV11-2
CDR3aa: CASSYQMLAGRTDTQYF

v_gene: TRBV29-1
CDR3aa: CSVEDHSSGKNIQYF

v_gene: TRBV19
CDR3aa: CASRNQGTGGYEQFF

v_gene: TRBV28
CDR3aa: CASSLMGQGGTYEQYF

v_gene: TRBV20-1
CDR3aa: CSAWTPDTQYF

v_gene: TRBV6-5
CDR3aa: CASRRDGPSYGYTF

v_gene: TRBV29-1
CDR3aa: CSVDPLGQEAFF

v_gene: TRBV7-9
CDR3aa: CASSLATGEQFF